This T cell receptor beta chain is from a study of shared clonotypes between healthy human individuals. Points from the study as a whole: Although depth was large, rarefaction showed that sequencing of the sorted subsets was incomplete.

Sequencing was performed with immunoSEQ multiplex PCR; in TCRdb, only in-frame clones are kept and a portion is missing. Of nearly 750,000 clones in the sample, 72% are singletons; the top ten hold more than 1.5%. The CDR3 is 15 residues long. With 8 bases clipped from V and 3 bases from J, the junction kept 12 bases outside the gene matches. The V gene's germline CDR1 is MDHEN and CDR2 SYDVKM. As concerns this clone: Its matching antigen is unknown.

The sample consisted of memory CD4+ T cells sorted from blood. Subset denoted: CD45RA-negative fraction. The sequence derives from a woman aged 30 to 39 in good health. The chain is built from TRBV28 and TRBJ2-7, with 8 bases identical to TRBD2. The CDR3 region is CASRRLASRDYEQYF. CDR3 sequence (DNA): TGTGCCAGCCGTAGACTAGCGAGCCGGGACTACGAGCAGTACTTC. Combining the CDR3 with reference TRBV28 and TRBJ2-7 gives the whole variable domain DVKVTQSSRYLVKRTGEKVFLECVQDMDHENMFWYRQDPGLGLRLIYFSYDVKMKEKGDIPEGYSVSREKKERFSLILESASTNQTSMYLCASRRLASRDYEQYFGPGTRLTVT.